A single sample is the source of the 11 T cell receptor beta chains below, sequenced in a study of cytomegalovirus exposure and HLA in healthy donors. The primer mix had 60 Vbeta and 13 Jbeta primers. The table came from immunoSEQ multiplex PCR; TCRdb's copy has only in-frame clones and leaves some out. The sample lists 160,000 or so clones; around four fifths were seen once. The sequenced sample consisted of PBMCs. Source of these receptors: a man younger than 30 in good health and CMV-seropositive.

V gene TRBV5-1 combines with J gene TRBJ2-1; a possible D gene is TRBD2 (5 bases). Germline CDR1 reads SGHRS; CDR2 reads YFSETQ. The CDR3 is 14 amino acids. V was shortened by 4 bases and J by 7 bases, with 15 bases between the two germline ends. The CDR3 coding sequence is TGCGCCAGCAGCCCAAGGACTGTTCCGAATGAGCAGTTCTTC. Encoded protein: CASSPRTVPNEQFF. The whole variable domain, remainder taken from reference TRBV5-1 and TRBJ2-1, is KAGVTQTPRYLIKTRGQQVTLSCSPISGHRSVSWYQQTPGQGLQFLFEYFSETQRNKGNFPGRFSGRQFSNSRSEMNVSTLELGDSALYLCASSPRTVPNEQFFGPGTRLTVL.

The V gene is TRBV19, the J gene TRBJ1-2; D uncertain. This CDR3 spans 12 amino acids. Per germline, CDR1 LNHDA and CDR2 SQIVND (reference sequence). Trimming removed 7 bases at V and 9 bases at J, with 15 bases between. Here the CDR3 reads CASTVGGSSYTF. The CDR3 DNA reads TGTGCCAGTACAGTGGGAGGGTCAAGCTACACCTTC.

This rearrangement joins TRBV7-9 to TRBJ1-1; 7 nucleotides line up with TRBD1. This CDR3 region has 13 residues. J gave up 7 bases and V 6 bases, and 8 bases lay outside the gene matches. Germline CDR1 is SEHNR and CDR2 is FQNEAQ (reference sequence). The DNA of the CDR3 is TGTGCCAGCAGGAGCGGACAGGACCTTGAAGCTTTCTTT. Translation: CASRSGQDLEAFF. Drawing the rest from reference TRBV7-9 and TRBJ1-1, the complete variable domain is DTGVSQNPRHKITKRGQNVTFRCDPISEHNRLYWYRQTLGQGPEFLTYFQNEAQLEKSRLLSDRFSAERPKGSFSTLEIQRTEQGDSAMYLCASRSGQDLEAFFGQGTRLTVV.

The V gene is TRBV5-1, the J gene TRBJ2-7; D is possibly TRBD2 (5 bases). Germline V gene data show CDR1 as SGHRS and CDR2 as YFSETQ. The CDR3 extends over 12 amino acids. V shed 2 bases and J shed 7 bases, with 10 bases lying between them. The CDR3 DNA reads TGCGCCAGCAGCTTCGAGGGATTAGAGCAGTACTTC. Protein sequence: CASSFEGLEQYF. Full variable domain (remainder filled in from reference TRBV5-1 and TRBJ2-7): KAGVTQTPRYLIKTRGQQVTLSCSPISGHRSVSWYQQTPGQGLQFLFEYFSETQRNKGNFPGRFSGRQFSNSRSEMNVSTLELGDSALYLCASSFEGLEQYFGPGTRLTVT.

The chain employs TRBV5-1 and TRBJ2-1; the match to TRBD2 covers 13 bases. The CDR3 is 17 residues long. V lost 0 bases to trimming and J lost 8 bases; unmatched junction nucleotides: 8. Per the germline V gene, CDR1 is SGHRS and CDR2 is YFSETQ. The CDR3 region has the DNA TGCGCCAGCAGCTTGGACTTCGGACTAGCGGGAGCCTATGAGCAGTTCTTC. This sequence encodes CASSLDFGLAGAYEQFF.

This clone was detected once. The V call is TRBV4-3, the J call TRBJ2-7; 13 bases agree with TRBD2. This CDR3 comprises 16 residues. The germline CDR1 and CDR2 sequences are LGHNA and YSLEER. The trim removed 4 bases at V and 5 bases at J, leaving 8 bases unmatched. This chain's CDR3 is CASSPARGLAGDEQYF. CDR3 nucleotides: TGCGCCAGCAGCCCGGCCCGTGGACTAGCGGGAGACGAGCAGTACTTC.

The CDR3 bases are TGTGCCAGCAGCTTAGGGACTAGAGTTGAGCAGTTCTTC. This gives the protein CASSLGTRVEQFF. The rearrangement links TRBV7-6 to TRBJ2-1, with TRBD2 identical over 7 bases. Losses at the gene ends were 1 base for V and 9 bases for J; bases not matched to a gene: 3. Germline CDR1 SGHVS, CDR2 FNYEAQ. The CDR3 length is 13 residues.

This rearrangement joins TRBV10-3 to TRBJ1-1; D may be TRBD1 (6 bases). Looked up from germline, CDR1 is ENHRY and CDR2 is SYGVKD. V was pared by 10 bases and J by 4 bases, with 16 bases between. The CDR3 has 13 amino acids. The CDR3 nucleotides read TGTGCCACGATCGGGGAGGGGGTCACTGAAGCTTTCTTT. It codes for CATIGEGVTEAFF.

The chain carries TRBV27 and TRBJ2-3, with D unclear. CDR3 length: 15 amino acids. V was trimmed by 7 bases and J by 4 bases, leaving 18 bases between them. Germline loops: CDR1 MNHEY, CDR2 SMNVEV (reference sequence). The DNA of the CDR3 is TGTGCCAGCATCCCCGTGGGCAGCATGGCAGATACGCAGTATTTT. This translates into CASIPVGSMADTQYF.

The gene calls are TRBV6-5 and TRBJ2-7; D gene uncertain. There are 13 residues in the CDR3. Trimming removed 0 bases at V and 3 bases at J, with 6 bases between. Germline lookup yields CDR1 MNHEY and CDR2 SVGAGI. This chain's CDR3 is CASSYSSDYEQYF. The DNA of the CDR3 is TGTGCCAGCAGTTACTCCAGCGACTACGAGCAGTACTTC.

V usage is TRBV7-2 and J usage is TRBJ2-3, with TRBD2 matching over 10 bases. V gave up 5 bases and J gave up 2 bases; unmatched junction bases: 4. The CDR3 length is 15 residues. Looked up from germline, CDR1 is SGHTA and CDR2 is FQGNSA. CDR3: CASSLTSGSTDTQYF. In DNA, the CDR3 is TGTGCCAGCAGCCTGACTAGCGGGTCCACAGATACGCAGTATTTT.